This T cell receptor (beta chain) originates from a study of T cell responses to AZD1222 COVID-19 vaccine. Assay used: immunoSEQ multiplex PCR; TCRdb lists only in-frame clones, some missing. The table shows approximately 120,000 clones, with 75% to 90% occurring only once. As regards this clone: Its antigen is as yet unknown.

General study results and limits: Spike-specific TCR depth and breadth grew after two AZD1222 doses. It was only a handful of AZD1222 recipients who were seropositive at baseline. Spike as a whole was targeted by vaccine-associated CD4 TCRs, dominant at 160-218 and 743-854. Reports say nearly half of spike-specific TCRs go after unmutated variant regions.

V was pared by 3 bases and J by 2 bases, with 8 bases between. The CDR3 sequence is 14 residues long. Germline V lookup: CDR1 ENHRY, CDR2 SYGVKD. The sequencing here drew on peripheral blood, taken 28 days after the second AZD1222 dose. The chain links TRBV10-3 to TRBJ1-5, with D possibly TRBD1 on 5 matching bases. This sequence was found in an adult who received the AZD1222 COVID-19 vaccine. The chain's CDR3 is CAISDQGGNQPQHF. CDR3 sequence (DNA): TGTGCCATCAGTGATCAGGGTGGCAATCAGCCCCAGCATTTT.